This T cell receptor beta chain was profiled in a study of T cells in Graves' hyperthyroidism and ophthalmopathy. General observations from the study: In blood, most of the thyroid clonotypes expanded above 0.001 were also present.

To note about this clonotype: What it binds is unknown.

Researchers defined stable Graves' hyperthyroidism as no ophthalmopathy progression within 18 months. The hyperthyroidism patients had all been newly diagnosed, and their disease duration was under 2 months. Their ages ranged from 18 to 65 years. Any patient presenting with uncontrolled infection, other autoimmune disease, pregnancy or lactation was left out. Amplification of TCR beta CDR3 regions used RNA as the template. RT-PCR in the first round (using the HTBI primer set) targeted the TCR CDR3. Using its own MiXCR run on the multiplex PCR reads, TCRdb lists one record per CDR3 protein. Among around 190,000 distinct CDR3 sequences listed, approximately 17% were seen once. Trimming pared 1 base from V and 5 bases from J, leaving 6 bases between. The CDR3 spans 13 residues. Germline-derived CDR1 and CDR2 are SGHTA and FQGNSA.

V and J are TRBV7-2 and TRBJ1-5; D remains unclear. This sequence was found in a woman in her forties or fifties with Graves' hyperthyroidism. The source material was blood. The CDR3 sequence is CASSLERDQPQHF. DNA for the CDR3: TGTGCCAGCAGCTTAGAACGGGATCAGCCCCAGCATTTT.